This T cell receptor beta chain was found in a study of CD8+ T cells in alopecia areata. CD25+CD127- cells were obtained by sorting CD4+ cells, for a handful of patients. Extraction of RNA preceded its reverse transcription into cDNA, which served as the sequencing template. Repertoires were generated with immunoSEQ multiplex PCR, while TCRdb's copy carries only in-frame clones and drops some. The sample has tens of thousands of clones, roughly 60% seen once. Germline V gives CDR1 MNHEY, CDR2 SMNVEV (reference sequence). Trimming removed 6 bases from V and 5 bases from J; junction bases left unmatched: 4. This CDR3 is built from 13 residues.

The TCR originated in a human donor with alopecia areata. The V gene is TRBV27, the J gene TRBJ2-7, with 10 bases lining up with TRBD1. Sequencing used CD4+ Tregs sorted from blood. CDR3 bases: TGTGCCAGCAGACGGGACAGGGGAGACGAGCAGTACTTC. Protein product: CASRRDRGDEQYF.